Below are 3 T cell receptor beta chains sequenced from a single sample in a study of cytomegalovirus exposure and HLA in healthy donors. Amplification used 60 Vbeta primers and 13 Jbeta primers. Some clones are missing from TCRdb's copy, which holds only in-frame ones; the method was immunoSEQ multiplex PCR. The sample consists of some 40,000 clones, more than 65% of them appearing once. The material sequenced was PBMCs. The source is a man aged 45-60 years in good health and CMV-seronegative.

The rearrangement uses TRBV2 and TRBJ2-1; perhaps TRBD2 as D (6 bases). Between the trimmed V and J ends, which lost 6 bases and 1 base, there was a span of 13 bases. The CDR3 length is 15 residues. Germline CDR1 is SNHLY and CDR2 is FYNNEI. The CDR3 DNA follows: TGTGCCAGCAGGGGGGAGGCGGGGTCCTACAATGAGCAGTTCTTC. It codes for CASRGEAGSYNEQFF.

This sequence joins TRBV7-9 and TRBJ1-2; D remains ambiguous. Trimming removed 1 base at V and 7 bases at J, with 19 bases between. CDR3 length: 16 amino acids. Per the germline V gene, CDR1 is SEHNR and CDR2 is FQNEAQ (reference sequence). The CDR3 DNA reads TGTGCCAGCAGCTTAGGTCGGGCTGGATTTGCGGGTGGCTACACCTTC. Amino acids: CASSLGRAGFAGGYTF.

This sequence joins TRBV9 and TRBJ1-1; weak D call: TRBD1 (5 bases). The CDR3 has 13 amino acids. The V gene lost 4 bases and the J gene lost 3 bases, with 10 bases spanning the gap. The germline V gene has CDR1 SGDLS and CDR2 YYNGEE. DNA of the CDR3: TGTGCCAGCAGCCTCAGACAGTACACTGAAGCTTTCTTT. It codes for CASSLRQYTEAFF. Full variable domain (outside the CDR3, taken from reference TRBV9 and TRBJ1-1): DSGVTQTPKHLITATGQRVTLRCSPRSGDLSVYWYQQSLDQGLQFLIQYYNGEERAKGNILERFSAQQFPDLHSELNLSSLELGDSALYFCASSLRQYTEAFFGQGTRLTVV.